A single sample gave rise to the 2 T cell receptor beta chains below, sequenced in a study of cytotoxic CD8 clonotypes in ibrutinib-treated CLL. TCRdb keeps only in-frame clones here, not all; method: immunoSEQ multiplex PCR. The sample contains hundreds of thousands of clones, approximately 67% of which appear only once. Source: PBMCs, taken after 36 months of ibrutinib treatment. The receptors stem from a human donor with chronic lymphocytic leukemia.

This clone has only one observation. The rearrangement uses TRBV9 and TRBJ1-1, with D tentatively TRBD1 (6 bases). Trimming took 3 bases from V and 2 from J, leaving 14 bases between them. This CDR3 spans 15 amino acids. Germline-derived CDR1 and CDR2 are SGDLS and YYNGEE. CDR3 DNA sequence: TGTGCCAGCAGCGAACGACAGGCCTTAAACACTGAAGCTTTCTTT. Translated, it gives CASSERQALNTEAFF. Complete variable domain (other parts from reference TRBV9 and TRBJ1-1): DSGVTQTPKHLITATGQRVTLRCSPRSGDLSVYWYQQSLDQGLQFLIQYYNGEERAKGNILERFSAQQFPDLHSELNLSSLELGDSALYFCASSERQALNTEAFFGQGTRLTVV.

This chain joins TRBV5-6 and TRBJ2-2; TRBD2 is a possible D gene (6 bases). This CDR3 region has 15 residues. Germline V gives CDR1 SGHDT, CDR2 YYEEEE. V was shortened by 0 bases and J by 4 bases, with 10 bases between the two germline ends. CDR3 coding DNA: TGTGCCAGCAGCTTGGTGCGGGGTACCACCGGGGAGCTGTTTTTT. This gives the protein CASSLVRGTTGELFF.